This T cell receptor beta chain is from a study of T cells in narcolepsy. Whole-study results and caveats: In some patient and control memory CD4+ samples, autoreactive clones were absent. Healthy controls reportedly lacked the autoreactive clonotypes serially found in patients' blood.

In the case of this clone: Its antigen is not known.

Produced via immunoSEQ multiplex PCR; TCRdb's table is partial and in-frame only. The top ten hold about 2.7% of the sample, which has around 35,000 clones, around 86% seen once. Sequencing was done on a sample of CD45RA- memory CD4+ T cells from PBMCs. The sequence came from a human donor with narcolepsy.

The CDR3 region is CAWTPDRANSPLHF. CDR3 in DNA: TGTGCCTGGACACCGGACAGGGCTAATTCACCCCTCCACTTT. V is TRBV30 and J is TRBJ1-6; TRBD1 matches at 8 bases. Germline V gene lookup returns CDR1 GTSNPN and CDR2 SVGIG (reference sequence). The CDR3 runs to 14 residues. V lost 4 bases and J lost 6; bases outside the gene matches: 5.